This T cell receptor beta chain was documented in a study of T cell responses to AZD1222 COVID-19 vaccine. Measured with immunoSEQ multiplex PCR; TCRdb has only the in-frame clones, and not every one. The sample shows more than 100,000 clones, over 90% of them seen only once. Findings and caveats of the study: Receipt of two AZD1222 doses was followed by a rise in Spike-specific TCR breadth and depth.

This CDR3 has 16 amino acids. J was trimmed by 4 bases and V by 2 bases; bases with no gene match: 10. CDR1 GTSNPN and CDR2 SVGIG come from the germline V gene (reference sequence). This clone was detected once. Its antigen is still unknown. The sequence derives from an adult in good health. The sample consisted of peripheral blood, taken on day 0 of AZD1222 vaccination. V usage is TRBV30 and J usage is TRBJ1-5, with TRBD1 identical over 8 bases. The CDR3 region is CAWSPIVGQGNQPQHF. DNA of the CDR3: TGTGCCTGGAGTCCGATTGTCGGACAGGGAAATCAGCCCCAGCATTTT.